This T cell receptor (beta chain) was observed in a study of blood T cell repertoires in COVID-19. This CDR3 is 16 amino acids long. V was clipped by 2 bases and J by 7 bases; unmatched bases: 9. The germline V gene encodes CDR1 MGHRA and CDR2 YSYEKL. Assay: immunoSEQ multiplex PCR; the TCRdb copy retains only in-frame clones and omits some. The table has around 190,000 clones, about 88% seen once. The sequence derives from a young man with active or convalescent COVID-19. Sample: peripheral blood. The chain links TRBV4-1 to TRBJ2-1, with TRBD2 identical over 9 bases. CDR3 region: CASSQYLGGGENEQFF. The CDR3 nucleotides are TGCGCCAGCAGCCAATATTTGGGCGGGGGGGAGAATGAGCAGTTCTTC.